The clone carrying this TCR beta chain showed up many times. Its antigen is currently unknown. A universal primer site was created by template switching, with the cDNA bearing unique molecular identifiers. TCRdb re-analysed the 5' RACE reads in MiXCR, keeping a single row per CDR3 protein. The sample has 400,000 to 500,000 distinct CDR3 sequences; around 20% are singletons. Healthy Caucasians, and only they, were the donors. The data stem from a study of identical twins. Study outcomes and limitations: Low generation-probability sequences were in excess among twin-shared out-of-frame alpha sequences. Models predicted too little out-of-frame TCR alpha sharing in monozygotic twins.

Trimming cost V 3 bases and J 5 bases, with 13 bases left between them. The CDR3 is 15 residues long. Material: naive T cells sorted from blood. The chain links TRBV12-3 or TRBV12-4 to TRBJ2-2, with D possibly matching TRBD2 (7 bases). The clonotype was recovered from a man in his fifties in good health. CDR3 nucleotide sequence: TGTGCCAGCAGTTTGGGGCGGGGGCGAACCGGGGAGCTGTTTTTT. Its translation is CASSLGRGRTGELFF.